Listed below are T cell receptor beta chains from one sample, sequenced in a study of blood T cell repertoires in COVID-19. TCRdb's copy holds only in-frame clones and misses some; the assay was immunoSEQ multiplex PCR. The repertoire holds around 130,000 clones, with approximately 79% as singletons. Sample: PBMCs or T cells enriched from blood (not recorded which). These receptors all come from a man aged 35-49 years with acute COVID-19. Both conserved end residues are part of each CDR3. D genes are given only for firm matches. Clone size is shown for a subset of rows, as once, few, many or a class of expanded clone.

TRBJ1-6	.	TRBD1	TRBV6-5	TGTGCCAGCAGTTACGGAGGGACAGCAAATTCACCCCTCCACTTT	CASSYGGTANSPLHF
TRBJ2-7	.	TRBD2	TRBV6-5	TGTGCCAGCAGTTTTCGGGGGGGCCGGGACGAGCAGTACTTC	CASSFRGGRDEQYF
TRBJ1-2	.	TRBD1	TRBV30	TGTGCCTGGAGCTCGTGGGACAGGGGGCTCGGGGACTATGGCTACACCTTC	CAWSSWDRGLGDYGYTF
TRBJ2-2	.	TRBD2	TRBV24-1	TGTGCCACCGGAGGACTAGCGGCCACCGGGGAGCTGTTTTTT	CATGGLAATGELFF
TRBJ2-7	once	.	TRBV15	TGTGCCACCAGCAGAGATAGGGACACCCCTTTCCACGAGCAGTACTTC	CATSRDRDTPFHEQYF
TRBJ1-2	.	TRBD1	TRBV6-4	TGTGCCAGCAGTGAAATCCTGGGACAGGGGCCCTATGGCTACACCTTC	CASSEILGQGPYGYTF
TRBJ2-1	.	TRBD1	TRBV6-1	TGTGCCAGCAGTGAAAGGGACAGGTCCTACAATGAGCAGTTCTTC	CASSERDRSYNEQFF
TRBJ2-1	.	.	TRBV27	TGTGCCAGCAGAGCGGGCAACCTAAGGGAAGAGTTCTTC	CASRAGNLREEFF
TRBJ1-5	once	.	TRBV19	TGTGCCAGTAGTATAGGGCACTATAGCAATCAGCCCCAGCATTTT	CASSIGHYSNQPQHF
TRBJ2-7	.	TRBD1	TRBV6-5	TGTGCCAGCAGTTACTCCTCAGGGGGATTAGCCTACGAGCAGTACTTC	CASSYSSGGLAYEQYF
TRBJ2-1	.	.	TRBV5-4	TGTGCCAGCAGCTTGCAGGAATACAATGAGCAGTTCTTC	CASSLQEYNEQFF
TRBJ1-4	once	TRBD1	TRBV15	TGTGCCACCAGCAGAGGTCCACAGGGGGCAAATGAAAAACTGTTTTTT	CATSRGPQGANEKLFF
TRBJ1-2	.	.	TRBV23-1	TGCGCCAGCAGTCCCCCCGCAGGTTCCTACTATGGCTACACCTTC	CASSPPAGSYYGYTF
TRBJ2-7	.	TRBD1	TRBV19	TGTGCCAGTAGTATGTCTGGACAGGGAGGCTCCTACGAGCAGTACTTC	CASSMSGQGGSYEQYF
TRBJ2-5	.	TRBD2	TRBV29-1	TGCAGCGTTGAACCAGCGGGGGAGCAAGAGACCCAGTACTTC	CSVEPAGEQETQYF
TRBJ1-2	.	.	TRBV30	TGTGCCTGGAGTGTATCAGGATATGGCTACACCTTC	CAWSVSGYGYTF
TRBJ1-4	.	.	TRBV5-1	TGCGCCAGCAGCTTGGGTCGAGCTAACGAAAAACTGTTTTTT	CASSLGRANEKLFF
TRBJ1-3	.	.	TRBV7-9	TGTGCCAGCAGCTTAAGCCCGGTACTCCTAGGAAACACCATATATTTT	CASSLSPVLLGNTIYF
TRBJ1-4	few	.	TRBV19	TGTGCCAGTAGACCGGTTGATGAAAAACTGTTTTTT	CASRPVDEKLFF
TRBJ2-2	.	.	TRBV7-3	TGTGCCAGCAGCTTATCTAGCCACGGGGAGCTGTTTTTT	CASSLSSHGELFF
TRBJ2-4	.	TRBD1	TRBV11-1	TGTGCCAGCAGCTCCCACCCCGGACAGGGTAACATTCAGTACTTC	CASSSHPGQGNIQYF
TRBJ1-2	.	.	TRBV24-1	TGTGCCACCAGTGGACAGGTTAATAACGGCTACACCTTC	CATSGQVNNGYTF
TRBJ1-3	once	.	TRBV11-2	TGTGCCAGCAGCCCTATACGGACTCCTGGAAACACCATATATTTT	CASSPIRTPGNTIYF
TRBJ1-5	few	TRBD1	TRBV18	TGTGCCAGCTCGACAGGGTTTGATCAGCCCCAGCATTTT	CASSTGFDQPQHF
TRBJ2-6	.	TRBD1	TRBV3-1/TRBV3-2	TGTGCCAGCAGCCAAGACCAACGACAGGGGGCGACTGGGGCCAACGTCCTGACTTTC	CASSQDQRQGATGANVLTF
TRBJ2-5	.	.	TRBV7-2	TGTGCCAGCAGCTTAGTAAGGGGTGAAGAGACCCAGTACTTC	CASSLVRGEETQYF
TRBJ2-7	.	TRBD1	TRBV27	TGTGCCAGCCCTAGGACAGGGGAGGGCTCCTACGAGCAGTACTTC	CASPRTGEGSYEQYF
TRBJ1-1	.	.	TRBV19	TGTGCCAGTAGTATAGATCAGGGGATGAACACTGAAGCTTTCTTT	CASSIDQGMNTEAFF
TRBJ2-1	.	TRBD2	TRBV28	TGTGCCAGCACCTCGACTAGCGACAACTTTCCGTTCTTC	CASTSTSDNFPFF
TRBJ2-7	.	.	TRBV5-5	TGTGCCAGCAGCTCCGCCTACGAGCAGTACTTC	CASSSAYEQYF
TRBJ2-3	.	.	TRBV7-2	TGTGCCAGCAGGACCTTGGCGGGCTATAGCACAGATACGCAGTATTTT	CASRTLAGYSTDTQYF
TRBJ1-2	once	TRBD1	TRBV29-1	TGCAGCGTTACACAGGGGGCGGACTATGGCTACACCTTC	CSVTQGADYGYTF
TRBJ2-2	.	.	TRBV9	TGTGCCAGCAGCTTAAACACCGGGGAGCTGTTTTTT	CASSLNTGELFF
TRBJ2-7	.	.	TRBV24-1	TGTGCCACCAGTGATGTCTGGAGGAACGAGCAGTACTTC	CATSDVWRNEQYF
TRBJ2-2	.	TRBD1	TRBV10-3	TGTGCCATCAGACAGGGGGTAAACACCGGGGAGCTGTTTTTT	CAIRQGVNTGELFF
TRBJ1-5	.	.	TRBV12-3/TRBV12-4	TGTGCCAGCAGCCTCGGAGGTTATCAGCCCCAGCATTTT	CASSLGGYQPQHF
TRBJ2-1	.	.	TRBV15	TGTGCCACCAGCACAGGGACTCAATCCTACAATGAGCAGTTCTTC	CATSTGTQSYNEQFF
TRBJ2-3	.	.	TRBV5-1	TGCGCCAGTCACTCGGGGGTTAGCACAGATACGCAGTATTTT	CASHSGVSTDTQYF
TRBJ1-6	few	TRBD1	TRBV16	TGTGCCAGCAGAGATACAGGGGGCAGGGATTCACCCCTCCACTTT	CASRDTGGRDSPLHF
TRBJ1-5	.	.	TRBV30	TGTGCCTGGAGTCGGGGAGGGAGCAATCAGCCCCAGCATTTT	CAWSRGGSNQPQHF
TRBJ1-2	.	.	TRBV28	TGTGCCAGCAGACCTCCTACAGGGAACGGCTACACCTTC	CASRPPTGNGYTF
TRBJ2-7	.	.	TRBV5-6	TGTGCCAGCAGCCGGTCCGTTTACGAGCAGTACTTC	CASSRSVYEQYF
TRBJ1-6	.	.	TRBV19	TGTGCCAGTAGTATGGGACACCTCTATAATTCACCCCTCCACTTT	CASSMGHLYNSPLHF
TRBJ2-5	.	TRBD2	TRBV7-9	TGTGCCAGCAGCCGTTTACGGGCGGGGGGTACTCAAGAGACCCAGTACTTC	CASSRLRAGGTQETQYF
TRBJ1-5	.	.	TRBV3-1/TRBV3-2	TGTGCCAGCAGCCACCGGAGCAATCAGCCCCAGCATTTT	CASSHRSNQPQHF
TRBJ1-6	.	TRBD1	TRBV30	TGTGCCTGGAGTGTAAGGGGACAGACGAATAATTCACCCCTCCACTTT	CAWSVRGQTNNSPLHF
TRBJ2-2	.	.	TRBV27	TGTGCCAGCAGTCCAGAGAACACCGGGGAGCTGTTTTTT	CASSPENTGELFF
TRBJ2-2	.	TRBD2	TRBV7-6	TGTGCCAGCAGCTTAGTTTGGCGAGCGGGGACCGGGGAGCTGTTTTTT	CASSLVWRAGTGELFF
TRBJ1-5	many	.	TRBV15	TGTGCCACCAGCAGAGATGAACAGGGCAATAGCAATCAGCCCCAGCATTTT	CATSRDEQGNSNQPQHF
TRBJ1-4	.	.	TRBV19	TGTGCCAGTAGTAACAGGCCCAATGAAAAACTGTTTTTT	CASSNRPNEKLFF
TRBJ2-2	once	TRBD1	TRBV7-6	TGTGCCAGCAGCTCGGGACAGCCCACCGGGGAGCTGTTTTTT	CASSSGQPTGELFF
TRBJ2-2	.	.	TRBV18	TGTGCCAGCTCACCGAGGAGGTTCCTAGGCGGGGAGCTGTTTTTT	CASSPRRFLGGELFF